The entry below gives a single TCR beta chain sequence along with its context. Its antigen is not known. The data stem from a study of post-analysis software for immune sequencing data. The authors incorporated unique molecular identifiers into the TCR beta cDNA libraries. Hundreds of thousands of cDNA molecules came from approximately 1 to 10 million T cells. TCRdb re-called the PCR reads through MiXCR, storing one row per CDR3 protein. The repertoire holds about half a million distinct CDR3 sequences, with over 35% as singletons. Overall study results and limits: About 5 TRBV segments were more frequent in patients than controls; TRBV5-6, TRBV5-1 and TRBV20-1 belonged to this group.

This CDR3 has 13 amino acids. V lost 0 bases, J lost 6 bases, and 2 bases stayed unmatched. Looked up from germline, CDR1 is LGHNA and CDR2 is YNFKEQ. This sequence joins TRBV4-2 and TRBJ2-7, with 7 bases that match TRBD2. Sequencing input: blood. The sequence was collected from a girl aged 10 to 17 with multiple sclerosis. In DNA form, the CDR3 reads TGTGCCAGCAGCCAAGAGGCGGGAGTCGAGCAGTACTTC. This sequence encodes CASSQEAGVEQYF.